This passage covers 5 T cell receptor beta chains from one sample sequenced in a study of T cell responses to AZD1222 COVID-19 vaccine. The protocol was immunoSEQ multiplex PCR, while the TCRdb copy is restricted to in-frame clones and leaves out a portion. In the table there are approximately 70,000 clones, about nine tenths of which are singletons. The input for sequencing was peripheral blood, taken on day 0 of AZD1222 vaccination. The origin of the receptors is an adult in good health.

This chain joins TRBV18 and TRBJ1-5, with D possibly TRBD1 on 6 matching bases. The CDR3 is 13 amino acids. Germline V CDR1 and CDR2: KGHSH, LQKENI. The ends were cut back, 4 bases at V and 3 bases at J, with 7 bases in the middle. The CDR3 DNA reads as TGTGCCAGCTCACGGGACATCAATCAGCCCCAGCATTTT. It encodes CASSRDINQPQHF.

The J gene is TRBJ2-1, the V gene TRBV19, with no clear D. The CDR3 is 14 amino acids. Per the germline V gene, CDR1 is LNHDA and CDR2 is SQIVND (reference sequence). V was pared by 0 bases and J by 8 bases, with 11 bases between. CDR3 in amino acids: CASSIDSEIYEQFF. The CDR3 nucleotides read TGTGCCAGTAGTATAGATAGTGAAATCTATGAGCAGTTCTTC.

This clone was detected a few times. The V and J genes are TRBV4-1 and TRBJ2-1, with unresolved D. The CDR3 runs to 16 residues. V lost 3 bases and J lost 3, with 15 bases in between. Germline lookup yields CDR1 MGHRA and CDR2 YSYEKL. Written as DNA, the CDR3 is TGCGCCAGCAGCCACCCGGACCGTACCCTCTACAATGAGCAGTTCTTC. Protein: CASSHPDRTLYNEQFF.

The chain couples TRBV7-9 to TRBJ1-2, with TRBD1 matching over 9 bases. Trimming removed 5 bases from V and 12 bases from J; junction bases left unmatched: 7. The CDR3 is 12 residues long. CDR1 is SEHNR and CDR2 is FQNEAQ in the germline V gene (reference sequence). CDR3: CASSLSDRGDTF. The CDR3 bases are TGTGCCAGCAGCCTCTCGGACAGGGGAGACACCTTC.

The genes are TRBV6-2 or TRBV6-3 and TRBJ2-1, with D uncertain. The CDR3 contains 13 residues. Germline loops: CDR1 MNHEY, CDR2 SVGEGT. Trimming took 0 bases from V and 4 from J, leaving 4 bases between them. CDR3 residues: CASSYSTYNEQFF. CDR3 DNA: TGTGCCAGCAGTTACTCGACTTACAATGAGCAGTTCTTC.